This TCR beta chain was captured in a study of type 1 regulatory T cells. Whole-study context: T-allo10 is an in vitro-generated, Tr1-enriched CD4 T cell product specific for alloantigen. General observations from the study: Tr1 cells had a more restricted TCR repertoire than non-Tr1 cells.

The V gene lost 5 bases and the J gene lost 5 bases, with 19 bases spanning the gap. Germline V gene sequence: CDR1 SGHTA, CDR2 FQGNSA. There are 16 residues in the CDR3. MiXCR was run by TCRdb on the reads, yielding one entry per CDR3 protein. The sample lists over 55,000 distinct CDR3 sequences, 49% occurring once. This clonotype has only one observation. Antigen specificity is unknown. The sequence was obtained from a human donor in good health. The sequenced material came from cultured non-Tr1 T cells, either the whole culture or a sorted T cell fraction (not recorded which). The chain carries TRBV7-2 and TRBJ1-5, with D maybe TRBD1 (6 bases). Written as DNA, the CDR3 is TGTGCCAGCAGCCACAGGGCCAGTGGTATTCATCAGCCCCAGCATTTT. Its protein is CASSHRASGIHQPQHF. Together with reference TRBV7-2 and TRBJ1-5, the CDR3 gives the full variable domain: GAGVSQSPSNKVTEKGKDVELRCDPISGHTALYWYRQSLGQGLEFLIYFQGNSAPDKSGLPSDRFSAERTGGSVSTLTIQRTQQEDSAVYLCASSHRASGIHQPQHFGDGTRLSIL.